This T cell receptor beta chain was identified in a study of T-cell reconstitution after alpha-beta-depleted transplantation in children. Unique molecular identifiers were used to barcode this TCRbeta library. MiXCR, applied by TCRdb to the PCR reads, yields one record per CDR3 protein. The sample lists roughly 180,000 distinct CDR3 sequences; approximately 15% were seen once. Trimming left V 0 bases short and J 9 bases short, with 13 bases between. Germline CDR1 is SGHNT and CDR2 is YYREEE (reference sequence). The CDR3 totals 15 residues. This clonotype has ten or more counts. The sequenced sample was PBMCs from the stem cell graft donor, obtained from the stem cell graft. The source of this sequence is a human donor who donated a stem cell graft to a child with acute lymphoblastic leukemia. This chain joins TRBV5-4 and TRBJ1-6; D is perhaps TRBD1 (5 bases). CDR3 nucleotide sequence: TGTGCCAGCAGCTTGGTTGGGCAGGGCACTTCACCCCTCCACTTT. It yields the protein CASSLVGQGTSPLHF.